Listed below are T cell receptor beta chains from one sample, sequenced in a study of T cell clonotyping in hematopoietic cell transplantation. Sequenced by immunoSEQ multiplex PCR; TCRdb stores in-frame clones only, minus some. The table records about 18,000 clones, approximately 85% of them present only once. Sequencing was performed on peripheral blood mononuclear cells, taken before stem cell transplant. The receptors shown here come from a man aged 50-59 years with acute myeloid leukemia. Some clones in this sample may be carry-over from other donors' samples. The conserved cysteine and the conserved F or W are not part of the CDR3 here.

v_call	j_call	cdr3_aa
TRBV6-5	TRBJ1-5	ASSTGQGVGPQH
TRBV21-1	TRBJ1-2	ASSRRTGLWNYGYT
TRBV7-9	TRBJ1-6	ASSSLDRPSH
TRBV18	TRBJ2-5	ASSPSSTGQETQY
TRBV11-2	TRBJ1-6	ASSHKGTGVSNSPLH
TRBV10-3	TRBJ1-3	AISDTAGNTIY
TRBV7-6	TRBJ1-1	ASSLGVARAEAF
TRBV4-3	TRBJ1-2	ASSPSRVRGGYT
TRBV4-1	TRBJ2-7	ASSRRQGASYEQY
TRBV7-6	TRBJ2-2	ASSLRTGANTGELF
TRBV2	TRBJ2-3	ASSEPFTDTQY
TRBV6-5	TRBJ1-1	ASRTREKAF
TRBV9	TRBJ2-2	ASSVSGGADTGELF
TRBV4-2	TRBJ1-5	ASSQENRANQPQH
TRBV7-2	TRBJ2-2	ASTPKGGTGELF
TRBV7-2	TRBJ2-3	ASSLRFRGAATDTQY
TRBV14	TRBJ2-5	ASSQERTGIQETQY
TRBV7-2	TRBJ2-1	ASSPSVGAARAIVQF
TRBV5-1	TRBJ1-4	ASRGLGAEKLF
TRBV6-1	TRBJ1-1	ASTNRASEAF
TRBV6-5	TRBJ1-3	ASSYRGEKDGNTIY
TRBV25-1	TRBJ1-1	ASSNTGRTEAF
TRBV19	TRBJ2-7	ASSPRQGQWEQY
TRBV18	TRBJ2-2	ASSPPTGVDTGELF
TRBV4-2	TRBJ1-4	ASSQEVSGALEEKLF
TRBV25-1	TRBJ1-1	ASSEQGGATEAF
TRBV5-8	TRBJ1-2	ASSTDSPGYT
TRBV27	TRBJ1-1	ASSPLSWGEAF
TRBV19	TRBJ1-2	ASSIARNYGYT
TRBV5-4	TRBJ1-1	ASRIQGVGTEAF
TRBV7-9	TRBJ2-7	ASSSLGTGSYEQY
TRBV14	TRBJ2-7	ASSQVAGVSLEQY
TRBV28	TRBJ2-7	ASSLVRGPQY
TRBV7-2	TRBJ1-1	ASSPNIGVGRLNTEAF
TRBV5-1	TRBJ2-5	ASSLWGAVQETQY
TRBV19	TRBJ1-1	ASSMTVVGEAF
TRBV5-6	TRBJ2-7	ASSPEGRGGQKEQY
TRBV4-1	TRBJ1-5	ASSQGNQPQH
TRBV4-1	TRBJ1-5	ASSQDRSTYSNQPQH
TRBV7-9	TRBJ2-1	ASSFRPVDEQF
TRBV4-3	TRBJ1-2	ASSQDSADRGSGYT
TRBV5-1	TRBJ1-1	ASSYRDRGTEAF
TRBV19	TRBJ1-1	ASSPSPGGGRAF
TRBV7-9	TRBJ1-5	ASSLEQGPNSNQPQH
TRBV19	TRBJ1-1	ASSITGLDTEAF
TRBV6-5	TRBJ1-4	ASTVGQGGKLF
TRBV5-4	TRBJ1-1	ASSLSGEHGEAF
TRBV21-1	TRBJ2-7	ASSPRGSGIPLWYEQY
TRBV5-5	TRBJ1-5	ASSLGVNNQPQH
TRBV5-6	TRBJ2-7	ASSLGGDTYEQY
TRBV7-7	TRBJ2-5	ASSLGGQRQETQY
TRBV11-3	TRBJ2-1	ASSLGQPNNEQF